This T cell receptor (beta chain) was documented in a study of blood T cell repertoires in COVID-19. In the study overall: Material from acute and convalescent COVID-19 was sourced from the United States, Italy and Spain.

This clone was seen more than once but under ten times. Repertoires were generated with immunoSEQ multiplex PCR, while TCRdb's copy carries only in-frame clones and drops some. The repertoire consists of about 110,000 clones, with over 60% occurring once and the leading ten covering about 3.8%. The length of the CDR3 is 17 residues. The V and J ends lost 6 bases and 0 bases, in that order; junction bases with no gene match: 7. Germline V CDR1 and CDR2: SNHLY, FYNNEI. This clonotype originated in a woman of 80 years or more with acute or convalescent COVID-19. The chain employs TRBV2 and TRBJ2-4, with 11 bases aligning to TRBD2. The specimen sequenced was peripheral blood. CDR3 DNA sequence: TGTGCCAGCAGGATGGGACTAGCGGACCTAGCCAAAAACATTCAGTACTTC. Protein sequence: CASRMGLADLAKNIQYF.